This T cell receptor beta chain was sequenced in a study of identical twins. MiXCR, applied by TCRdb to the 5' RACE reads, yields one record per CDR3 protein. The sample has 270,000 or so distinct CDR3 sequences, approximately 8.3% seen once; the top ten hold roughly 3.1%. With V trimmed by 1 base and J by 6 bases, 12 bases remained unmatched. Germline V CDR1 and CDR2: LNHNV, YYDKDF (reference sequence). This CDR3 spans 16 amino acids. Separately, the same data were catalogued under a study of yellow fever vaccine responses in identical twins. As that report states: Reported findings indicate that twins' vaccine T cell responses seemed partially convergent, partially personalized.

This rearrangement joins TRBV15 to TRBJ2-7; 7 bases fit TRBD2. This clonotype was obtained from a woman under 30 in good health. The sequenced sample consisted of CD8+ T cells sorted from blood. CDR3 amino acids: CATSRGGDYRAFEQYF. The CDR3 region has the DNA TGTGCCACCAGCAGAGGGGGGGACTACCGGGCCTTCGAGCAGTACTTC.